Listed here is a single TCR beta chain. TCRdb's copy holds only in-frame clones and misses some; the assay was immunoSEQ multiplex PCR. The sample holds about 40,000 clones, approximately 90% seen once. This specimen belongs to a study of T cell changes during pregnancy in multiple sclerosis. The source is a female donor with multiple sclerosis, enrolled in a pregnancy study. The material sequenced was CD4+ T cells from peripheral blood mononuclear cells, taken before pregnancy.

This CDR3 reads CASRGLAGGTGELFF. CDR3 DNA sequence: TGTGCCAGCAGGGGACTAGCGGGAGGAACCGGGGAGCTGTTTTTT. This sequence joins TRBV27 and TRBJ2-2; 15 nucleotides match TRBD2. V dropped 6 bases and J dropped 5; count of bases not matched to a gene: 1. The CDR3 is 15 amino acids. Germline lookup yields CDR1 MNHEY and CDR2 SMNVEV (reference sequence).